This is a list of T cell receptor beta chains from one sample in a study of blood T cell repertoires in COVID-19. Measured with immunoSEQ multiplex PCR; TCRdb has only the in-frame clones, and not every one. The sample yields roughly 300,000 clones, roughly nine tenths seen once. Sequenced material: peripheral blood. Receptor source: a woman younger than 45 with COVID-19, enrolled during active disease. Each CDR3 is given with its conserved first and last residue. The order of the fields is D gene, clone size, J gene, V gene, CDR3 protein, CDR3 DNA. A D gene is named only where the DNA matches it firmly. Size tells how often a clone was seen (once, few, many) or the class of an expanded clone, and some rows leave it out.

-	-	TRBJ2-1	TRBV3-1/TRBV3-2	CASSPTGNEQFF	TGTGCCAGCAGCCCTACTGGTAATGAGCAGTTCTTC
TRBD1	few	TRBJ1-3	TRBV15	CATSRGQGKSGNTIYF	TGTGCCACCAGCAGAGGACAGGGGAAGTCTGGAAACACCATATATTTT
-	-	TRBJ2-7	TRBV10-3	CAISGKTGSGDEQYF	TGTGCCATCAGCGGCAAGACAGGAAGTGGGGACGAGCAGTACTTC
-	-	TRBJ1-5	TRBV30	CAWSVGGADQPQHF	TGTGCCTGGAGTGTGGGGGGGGCTGATCAGCCCCAGCATTTT
-	-	TRBJ2-1	TRBV28	CASSLTGAHNEQFF	TGTGCCAGCAGTTTAACTGGTGCCCACAATGAGCAGTTCTTC
TRBD1	-	TRBJ1-6	TRBV6-5	CASRGTGENSPLHF	TGTGCCAGCAGGGGGACAGGGGAAAATTCACCCCTCCACTTT
TRBD1	-	TRBJ1-3	TRBV3-1/TRBV3-2	CASSHDRAAGNTIYF	TGTGCCAGCAGTCATGACAGGGCTGCCGGAAACACCATATATTTT
-	-	TRBJ2-5	TRBV19	CASGGQMVHEETQYF	TGTGCCTCGGGGGGCCAAATGGTTCATGAAGAGACCCAGTACTTC
-	-	TRBJ2-1	TRBV18	CASSPLSVNEQFF	TGTGCCAGCTCACCTTTGAGTGTCAATGAGCAGTTCTTC
TRBD2	once	TRBJ2-2	TRBV5-4	CASRPGLATNTGELFF	TGTGCCAGCAGACCGGGACTAGCGACAAACACCGGGGAGCTGTTTTTT
TRBD2	-	TRBJ2-3	TRBV10-3	CAISGLAGGETDTQYF	TGTGCCATCAGCGGACTAGCGGGGGGGGAGACAGATACGCAGTATTTT
-	-	TRBJ1-5	TRBV19	CASSQGQTSNQPQHF	TGTGCCAGTAGCCAAGGACAGACAAGCAATCAGCCCCAGCATTTT
-	-	TRBJ1-1	TRBV6-1	CASSEATKRAFTLNTEAFF	TGTGCCAGCAGTGAAGCAACTAAGAGAGCCTTCACTTTGAACACTGAAGCTTTCTTT
-	-	TRBJ2-4	TRBV7-2	CASSLETPRLAKNIQYF	TGTGCCAGCAGCTTAGAGACCCCAAGACTAGCCAAAAACATTCAGTACTTC
TRBD2	-	TRBJ2-3	TRBV4-2	CASSLERGPQDTQYF	TGTGCCAGCAGCCTTGAGCGGGGCCCCCAAGATACGCAGTATTTT
-	-	TRBJ2-6	TRBV27	CASTSFLGSGANVLTF	TGTGCCAGTACCTCCTTCCTCGGCTCTGGGGCCAACGTCCTGACTTTC
-	-	TRBJ2-7	TRBV2	CASTRRVGTYEQYF	TGTGCCAGCACCAGGAGGGTGGGTACCTACGAGCAGTACTTC
TRBD1	few	TRBJ2-1	TRBV18	CASTGQGKVYNEQFF	TGTGCCAGCACGGGACAGGGGAAGGTATACAATGAGCAGTTCTTC
TRBD1	-	TRBJ1-5	TRBV27	CASAGQGPMIPSNQPQHF	TGTGCCAGCGCGGGACAGGGGCCCATGATACCTAGCAATCAGCCCCAGCATTTT
TRBD1	-	TRBJ1-2	TRBV11-2	CASSLTGGDYGYTF	TGTGCCAGCAGCCTAACAGGGGGCGACTATGGCTACACCTTC
-	-	TRBJ2-7	TRBV11-2	CASSPSLREQYF	TGTGCCAGCAGCCCTTCGCTCCGGGAGCAGTACTTC
-	-	TRBJ2-7	TRBV6-1	CASSEPGTSYEQYF	TGTGCCAGCAGTGAACCCGGTACCTCTTACGAGCAGTACTTC